The present TCR beta chain was sequenced within a study of blood T cell repertoires in COVID-19. For the study at large: Nucleic acid was either cDNA or gDNA, and it came from T cells, B-cell-depleted T cells, or PBMCs.

Study processing details: The authors estimated nucleated cell counts from reference gene primer amplification. TCRdb's table, derived via immunoSEQ multiplex PCR, lists solely in-frame clones and lacks some. D and trimming were read from the DNA, whereas the V and J calls and clone size are those reported in that table. The sample has 43,000 or so clones; roughly nine tenths are singletons. CDR1 is MNHEY and CDR2 is SMNVEV in the germline V gene (reference sequence). V trimming: 5 bases; J trimming: 4 bases; junction bases outside the gene matches: 12. This CDR3 region has 16 residues. The sequence was collected from a man between 60 and 75 years old with active or convalescent COVID-19. The sequenced sample consisted of peripheral blood. The V gene is TRBV27, the J gene TRBJ2-5, with 8 bases that match TRBD2. Here the CDR3 reads CASSDRDPRGGETQYF. CDR3 in DNA: TGTGCCAGCAGTGACCGGGACCCACGGGGGGGAGAGACCCAGTACTTC.